Listed below are T cell receptor beta chains from one sample, sequenced in a study of vaccination effects on CD4 cells after COVID-19. TCRdb's copy holds only in-frame clones and misses some; the assay was immunoSEQ multiplex PCR. The sample has 26,000 or so clones, 72% seen once. No antigen has been assigned to these receptors. Sequenced here: CD4+ T cells from PBMCs cultured with SARS-CoV-2 spike peptides, sampled before COVID-19 vaccination. The receptors derive from a human donor who received a COVID-19 vaccine. CDR3s leave out the opening cysteine and the closing phenylalanine or tryptophan. The order of the fields is CDR3 protein, V gene, J gene.

ASSPRNTEAF	TRBV6-2/TRBV6-3	TRBJ1-1
ASSTGQAEGTDTQY	TRBV5-1	TRBJ2-3
ASTQDTGELF	TRBV19	TRBJ2-2
ASSLVEGAEQY	TRBV7-8	TRBJ2-7
ASSEGVARVHEQY	TRBV9	TRBJ2-7
ASSLDIQYGYT	TRBV5-1	TRBJ1-2
ASSFVAANTGELF	TRBV7-6	TRBJ2-2
SASRGGNEKLF	TRBV20-1	TRBJ1-4
ASSLGQAYSQPQH	TRBV5-5	TRBJ1-5
ASSELELETQY	TRBV2	TRBJ2-5
SARGGYGYT	TRBV20-1	TRBJ1-2
ASSTSGGSYEQY	TRBV18	TRBJ2-7
ASSPVGYNEQF	TRBV2	TRBJ2-1
ASSYSPEAYNEQF	TRBV6-5	TRBJ2-1
ASSDSFQREGHEQF	TRBV6-4	TRBJ2-1
ASSGGTTTGRYEQY	TRBV25-1	TRBJ2-7
ASSPLDRGLNTEAF	TRBV19	TRBJ1-1
ASSFSSGGESTQY	TRBV11-3	TRBJ2-3
ASSPVGRSSYEQY	TRBV6-5	TRBJ2-7
ASSLEPGREYEQY	TRBV5-6	TRBJ2-7
ASTIGLPNTGELF	TRBV9	TRBJ2-2
ASSHTVGEQY	TRBV4-1	TRBJ2-7
ASSQNREYNSPLH	TRBV3-1/TRBV3-2	TRBJ1-6
ASSLGRSYEQY	TRBV7-2	TRBJ2-7
ASSLATDEKLF	TRBV12-3/TRBV12-4	TRBJ1-4
ASRPPGKGDTEAF	TRBV2	TRBJ1-1
ASSVGGGPGVETQY	TRBV9	TRBJ2-5
ASGLGVAGVETQY	TRBV12-5	TRBJ2-5
ASSRAGAVQETQY	TRBV10-1	TRBJ2-5
ASSDPGTANTEAF	TRBV6-1	TRBJ1-1
TSSQDRDTRRERPDTQY	TRBV1	TRBJ2-3
ASSTRQPGSYEQY	TRBV5-1	TRBJ2-7
ASSLPGGSRWQF	TRBV5-4	TRBJ2-1
ASSRSNSGRGEQF	TRBV6-5	TRBJ2-1
ASSSDRTDTQY	TRBV5-4	TRBJ2-3
ASSLNLPRVGAEAF	TRBV5-8	TRBJ1-1
AISGTSGRAGGEQF	TRBV10-3	TRBJ2-1
ASSHTYRDENEQF	TRBV5-1	TRBJ2-1
ASSRDSPLKEQF	TRBV11-1	TRBJ2-1
ASSQEASGGVEQETQY	TRBV4-2	TRBJ2-5
ASQQWTGNYGYT	TRBV6-4	TRBJ1-2
ASSPRTGSVTNEKLF	TRBV13	TRBJ1-4
ASSPGQLNYNEQF	TRBV11-2	TRBJ2-1
ASRAVATDFTGELF	TRBV5-1	TRBJ2-2